The T cell receptor beta chain described here comes from a study of cytomegalovirus exposure and HLA in healthy donors. As to this clone: Its target is not known.

Sequencing used immunoSEQ multiplex PCR; TCRdb keeps in-frame clones, though not all of them. The table records about 120,000 clones, roughly 90% of them present only once. The study's findings and limits: The authors confirmed in vitro that a few CMV-associated chains were specific for CMV antigens. One later analysis, an examination of the 100 to 150 validation repertoires, found that first-cohort TCR clusters tended to co-occur in them.

This TCR was recovered from a young woman in good health and CMV-seropositive. The material sequenced was PBMCs.

In nucleotides, the CDR3 is TGTGCCAGCAGTTTAAACGGTGAAAAACTGTTTTTT. Amino acids: CASSLNGEKLFF. The chain uses TRBV28 and TRBJ1-4; D is ambiguous. V dropped 2 bases and J dropped 7 bases, with 5 bases sitting between them. This CDR3 region has 12 residues. CDR1 is MDHEN, CDR2 SYDVKM, per germline.